This TCR beta chain stems from a study of CD8 T cells in ankylosing spondylitis. Study results and limitations: Clones linked with disease were CD8+ and fairly uncommon in the peripheral blood. It appeared that ankylosing spondylitis blood was characterized by a TCR beta motif of about eight highly homologous variants.

Quantitative molecular-barcoded 5'-RACE generated the TCR beta libraries. TCRdb passed the 5' RACE reads through MiXCR, listing each CDR3 protein once. The sample yields hundreds of thousands of distinct CDR3 sequences, 15% to 20% seen once. The V end was cut by 5 bases, the J end by 4 bases, with 9 bases between. The CDR3 consists of 13 residues. Looked up from germline, CDR1 is SNHLY and CDR2 is FYNNEI. This clonotype showed up many times. Its antigen is currently unknown. This receptor was obtained from a male donor with ankylosing spondylitis. The chain uses TRBV2 and TRBJ1-5; D is ambiguous. Material: blood, either unsorted or a sorted T cell fraction (not recorded which). CDR3 nucleotides: TGTGCCAGCAGTAGGCAGCCTAATCAGCCCCAGCATTTT. Residues: CASSRQPNQPQHF. The variable domain in full, with the rest retrieved from reference TRBV2 and TRBJ1-5, is EPEVTQTPSHQVTQMGQEVILRCVPISNHLYFYWYRQILGQKVEFLVSFYNNEISEKSEIFDDQFSVERPDGSNFTLKIRSTKLEDSAMYFCASSRQPNQPQHFGDGTRLSIL.